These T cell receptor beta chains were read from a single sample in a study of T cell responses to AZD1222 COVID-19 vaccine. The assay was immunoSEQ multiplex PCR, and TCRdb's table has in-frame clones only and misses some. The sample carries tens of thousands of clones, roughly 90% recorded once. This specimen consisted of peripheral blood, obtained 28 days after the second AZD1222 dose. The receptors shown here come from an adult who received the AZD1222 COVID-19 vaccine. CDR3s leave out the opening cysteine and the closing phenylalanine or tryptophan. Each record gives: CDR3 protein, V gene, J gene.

CDR3: ASTPDRENTEAF
V: TRBV4-2
J: TRBJ1-1

CDR3: ASSDRGDGYT
V: TRBV6-2/TRBV6-3
J: TRBJ1-2

CDR3: ASSEGLTGYT
V: TRBV2
J: TRBJ1-2

CDR3: ASSFRGREDYNEQF
V: TRBV6-2/TRBV6-3
J: TRBJ2-1

CDR3: ASSYGQGERAF
V: TRBV6-5
J: TRBJ1-1

CDR3: ASSYPDLGGTDTQY
V: TRBV6-5
J: TRBJ2-3

CDR3: ASSQDLGSSGRSYNEQF
V: TRBV4-3
J: TRBJ2-1

CDR3: ASSSPGTRADEQF
V: TRBV5-4
J: TRBJ2-1

CDR3: ASSMGAVEQY
V: TRBV19
J: TRBJ2-7

CDR3: ASSYWGQGSQPQH
V: TRBV6-2/TRBV6-3
J: TRBJ1-5

CDR3: ASSQVPIGAYEQY
V: TRBV4-1
J: TRBJ2-7

CDR3: ASSRRAGLSHNEQF
V: TRBV5-4
J: TRBJ2-1

CDR3: ASSANPGGGGQPQH
V: TRBV7-8
J: TRBJ1-5

CDR3: ASSLLAGGPSSYNEQF
V: TRBV4-3
J: TRBJ2-1

CDR3: ASSPGLAPYEQY
V: TRBV3-1/TRBV3-2
J: TRBJ2-7

CDR3: ASNPLPALAEMGDTQY
V: TRBV11-2
J: TRBJ2-3

CDR3: ASSQESGVSSYEQY
V: TRBV4-1
J: TRBJ2-7

CDR3: ASSLGRVGTGELF
V: TRBV27
J: TRBJ2-2

CDR3: AWTKGYSYNSPLH
V: TRBV30
J: TRBJ1-6

CDR3: ASSPEVGTEAF
V: TRBV5-4
J: TRBJ1-1

CDR3: ASSLAWDTEAF
V: TRBV5-1
J: TRBJ1-1

CDR3: ASSLLRDRGGNQPQH
V: TRBV18
J: TRBJ1-5

CDR3: ASSPLAGGTDTQY
V: TRBV18
J: TRBJ2-3

CDR3: ASSRIAEGAYIGEQF
V: TRBV5-6
J: TRBJ2-1

CDR3: ASSSEYTGELF
V: TRBV12-3/TRBV12-4
J: TRBJ2-2

CDR3: AWSRNSGDTQY
V: TRBV30
J: TRBJ2-3

CDR3: ASSYTTSSNQPQH
V: TRBV6-2/TRBV6-3
J: TRBJ1-5

CDR3: ASSLWASRAF
V: TRBV28
J: TRBJ1-1

CDR3: ASSKQASSYEQY
V: TRBV28
J: TRBJ2-7

CDR3: ASSPLPYRGYQPQH
V: TRBV18
J: TRBJ1-5

CDR3: ASSDGGDNSPLH
V: TRBV6-4
J: TRBJ1-6

CDR3: ASSLAGEAYEQY
V: TRBV6-2/TRBV6-3
J: TRBJ2-7

CDR3: SGGQGGTEAF
V: TRBV29-1
J: TRBJ1-1

CDR3: ASSFTGQPYEQY
V: TRBV19
J: TRBJ2-7

CDR3: ASSQDGGVTEAF
V: TRBV14
J: TRBJ1-1

CDR3: ATSRGQGAWNQPQH
V: TRBV15
J: TRBJ1-5